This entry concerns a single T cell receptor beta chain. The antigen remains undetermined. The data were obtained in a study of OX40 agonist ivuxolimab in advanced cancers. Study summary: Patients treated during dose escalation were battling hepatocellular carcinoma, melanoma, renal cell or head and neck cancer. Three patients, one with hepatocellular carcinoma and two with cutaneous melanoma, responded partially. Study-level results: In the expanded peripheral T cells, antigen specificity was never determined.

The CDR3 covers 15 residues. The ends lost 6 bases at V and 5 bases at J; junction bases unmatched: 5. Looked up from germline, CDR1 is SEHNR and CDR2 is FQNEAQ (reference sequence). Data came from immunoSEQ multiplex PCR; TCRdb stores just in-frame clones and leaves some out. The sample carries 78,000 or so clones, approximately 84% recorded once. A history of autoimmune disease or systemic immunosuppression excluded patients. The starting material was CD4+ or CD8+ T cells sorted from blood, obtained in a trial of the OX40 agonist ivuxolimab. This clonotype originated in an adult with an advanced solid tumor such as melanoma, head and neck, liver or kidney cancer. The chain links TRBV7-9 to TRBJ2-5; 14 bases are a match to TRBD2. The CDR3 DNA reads TGTGCCAGCAGTGAAGGGACTAGCGGGAGCGAGACCCAGTACTTC. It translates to CASSEGTSGSETQYF.